This entry lists 25 T cell receptor beta chains sequenced from one sample in a study of T cell responses to AZD1222 COVID-19 vaccine. Here immunoSEQ multiplex PCR was the method, and the copy in TCRdb shows in-frame clones only, minus some. The sample yields 100,000 or so clones, over 80% seen once. The material was peripheral blood, obtained 28 days after the second AZD1222 dose. These receptors came from an adult who received the AZD1222 COVID-19 vaccine.

V usage is TRBV5-1 and J usage is TRBJ2-5; 10 nucleotides agree with TRBD1. Germline lookup yields CDR1 SGHRS and CDR2 YFSETQ. The length of the CDR3 is 15 residues. The trim removed 4 bases at V and 5 bases at J, leaving 8 bases unmatched. CDR3 coding DNA: TGCGCCAGCAGCCCCGGGACAGGGGCAGAGGAGACCCAGTACTTC. The encoded protein is CASSPGTGAEETQYF.

The rearrangement joins TRBV28 to TRBJ2-5; 12 bases agree with TRBD1. Germline V gene sequence: CDR1 MDHEN, CDR2 SYDVKM. The V segment lost 4 bases and the J segment 5 bases; nucleotides outside the gene matches: 8. The CDR3 runs to 16 residues. The CDR3 bases are TGTGCCAGCAGTTCGGGGACAGGGGGCGCAACGGAGACCCAGTACTTC. Its protein is CASSSGTGGATETQYF.

This chain connects TRBV25-1 to TRBJ2-4; D gene unclear. Germline V lookup: CDR1 MGHDK, CDR2 SYGVNS. The CDR3 length is 11 residues. The V end lost 3 bases, the J end lost 14 bases, and 11 bases lay between the germline ends. Here the CDR3 DNA reads TGTGCCAGCAGTGACTGGGTCCGTGAGTACTTC. It specifies CASSDWVREYF.

As to this clone: Sequence at one end of the junction differs from germline and may be a read error. The rearrangement uses TRBV6-1 and TRBJ1-3; maybe TRBD1 (6 bases). The CDR3 has 15 residues. Germline CDR1 and CDR2: MNHNS and SASEGT. The CDR3 spells CASCDTGYVWNTIYF. As DNA, the CDR3 is TGTGCCAGCTGTGATACAGGGTACGTGTGGAACACCATATATTTT.

The genes are TRBV6-5 and TRBJ2-1; D is unclear. The ends were cut back, 6 bases at V and 0 bases at J, with 6 bases in the middle. There are 13 residues in the CDR3. Germline lookup yields CDR1 MNHEY and CDR2 SVGAGI. Written as DNA, the CDR3 is TGTGCCAGCAGAAGGGACTCCTACAATGAGCAGTTCTTC. It is translated as CASRRDSYNEQFF.

The rearrangement links TRBV7-6 to TRBJ2-3, with 8 bases identical to TRBD1. Germline CDR1 SGHVS, CDR2 FNYEAQ. Trimming removed 4 bases from V and 1 base from J; junction bases left unmatched: 13. The CDR3 length is 18 residues. The CDR3 coding sequence is TGTGCCAGCAGCTCCCCACCGTTAGACAGGGGCCGCACAGATACGCAGTATTTT. It yields the protein CASSSPPLDRGRTDTQYF.

This rearrangement joins TRBV4-2 to TRBJ1-1; TRBD1 matches at 9 bases. Germline lookup yields CDR1 LGHNA and CDR2 YNFKEQ. The V and J ends lost 1 base and 1 base, in that order; junction bases with no gene match: 1. This CDR3 region has 15 residues. The CDR3 DNA sequence: TGTGCCAGCAGCCAAGCGGGACAGGGGAACACTGAAGCTTTCTTT. It translates to CASSQAGQGNTEAFF.

This rearrangement joins TRBV6-1 to TRBJ2-1; no definite D call. The CDR3 length is 15 residues. Trimming removed 3 bases from V and 0 bases from J, with 9 bases in between. From germline, CDR1 is MNHNS and CDR2 SASEGT. CDR3 coding DNA: TGTGCCAGCAGTGACCCCCGGGCCTCCTACAATGAGCAGTTCTTC. Its protein product is CASSDPRASYNEQFF.

The chain recombines TRBV5-1 with TRBJ2-7; unclear D gene. Trimming took 0 bases from V and 2 from J, leaving 9 bases between them. This CDR3 comprises 14 residues. The V gene's germline CDR1 is SGHRS and CDR2 YFSETQ. The CDR3 loop reads CASSLDSTTYEQYF. For the CDR3, the DNA is TGCGCCAGCAGCTTGGATAGCACCACCTACGAGCAGTACTTC.

This chain uses TRBV7-8 with TRBJ1-5; possible D gene TRBD1, 6 bases. Germline values: CDR1 SGHVS, CDR2 FQNEAQ. With 5 bases removed from V and 4 bases from J, the gap between germline ends came to 27 bases. The CDR3 is 19 residues long. The CDR3 DNA is TGTGCCAGCAGCCGCTCCGCCGGGACAAGAAATTTGAGGAATCAGCCCCAGCATTTT. Encoded protein: CASSRSAGTRNLRNQPQHF.

The rearrangement links TRBV12-3 or TRBV12-4 to TRBJ1-1, with 10 bases that match TRBD1. This CDR3 comprises 13 residues. Losses at the gene ends were 7 bases for V and 5 bases for J; bases not matched to a gene: 4. The CDR3 nucleotides are TGTGCCAGCATTGACAGGGGGCGAACTGAAGCTTTCTTT. Its protein is CASIDRGRTEAFF.

V gene TRBV12-3 or TRBV12-4 combines with J gene TRBJ2-3; D not resolved. The CDR3 runs 13 residues. Trimming pared 6 bases from V and 4 bases from J, leaving 11 bases between. CDR3: CASRAPGPDTQYF. Written as DNA, the CDR3 is TGTGCCAGCAGGGCCCCGGGCCCAGATACGCAGTATTTT.

The gene calls are TRBV6-5 and TRBJ1-6; D is ambiguous. CDR1 is MNHEY and CDR2 is SVGAGI in the germline V gene. This CDR3 spans 13 amino acids. Trimming removed 6 bases at V and 13 bases at J, with 16 bases between. The CDR3 DNA sequence: TGTGCCAGCAGGCAACGGGAACTGGGGCCCCTCCACTTT. It specifies CASRQRELGPLHF.

The CDR3, as DNA: TGTGCCAGCAGCTCCGACAAATTACCTCATAATCAGCCCCAGCATTTT. Translating gives CASSSDKLPHNQPQHF. V usage is TRBV7-9 and J usage is TRBJ1-5; D is unresolved. Trimming shortened V by 4 bases and J by 4 bases, and 17 bases separated the two germline ends. CDR1 and CDR2 from the germline V gene are SEHNR and FQNEAQ (reference sequence). This CDR3 spans 16 amino acids.

The chain recombines TRBV7-3 with TRBJ1-1; no clear D. The CDR3 sequence is 13 residues long. Germline V gene sequence: CDR1 SGHTA, CDR2 FQGTGA. The germline V and J ends were trimmed by 1 base and 3 bases, with 6 bases remaining between them. The CDR3 protein is CASSLNDYTEAFF. DNA for the CDR3: TGTGCCAGCAGCTTAAATGATTACACTGAAGCTTTCTTT.

This chain joins TRBV6-5 and TRBJ1-6; no firm D call. From germline, CDR1 is MNHEY and CDR2 SVGAGI. Trimming took off 2 bases at V and 5 bases at J, with 7 bases between the two ends. The CDR3 totals 14 residues. CDR3 sequence (DNA): TGTGCCAGCAGTTACACCGGGGATAATTCACCCCTCCACTTT. Its translation is CASSYTGDNSPLHF.

A single count supports this clone. The genes are TRBV18 and TRBJ1-2; D possibly corresponds to TRBD1 (5 bases). Trimming removed 2 bases from V and 0 bases from J, with 7 bases in between. Germline CDR1 and CDR2: KGHSH and LQKENI. The CDR3 contains 14 residues. CDR3 region: CASSPTGANYGYTF. The CDR3 coding sequence is TGTGCCAGCTCACCAACAGGAGCTAACTATGGCTACACCTTC.

The gene calls are TRBV2 and TRBJ1-1; 8 bases line up with TRBD1. J lost 4 bases, V lost 7 bases, and 14 bases had no gene match. This CDR3 is 16 amino acids long. CDR1 and CDR2 (germline): SNHLY, FYNNEI. DNA of the CDR3: TGTGCCAGCATCTCGTCAGGGGGCGATTGGATCACTGAAGCTTTCTTT. Its protein is CASISSGGDWITEAFF.

This sequence joins TRBV10-3 and TRBJ2-3, with D perhaps TRBD1 (5 bases). Deletions cut 7 bases from V and 6 bases from J, with 20 bases between. The germline CDR1 and CDR2 sequences are ENHRY and SYGVKD. The CDR3 is made up of 15 amino acids. The CDR3 bases are TGTGCCATCACCGATATCGAAAGGGGCTTCGATACGCAGTATTTT. Translating it yields CAITDIERGFDTQYF.

The chain uses TRBV18 and TRBJ2-3; unclear D gene. The CDR3 sequence is 12 residues long. Germline V lookup: CDR1 KGHSH, CDR2 LQKENI. Trimming pared 1 base from V and 6 bases from J, leaving 5 bases between. CDR3 protein: CASSPLADTQYF. The DNA for the CDR3 is TGTGCCAGCTCACCACTAGCTGATACGCAGTATTTT.

The rearrangement joins TRBV7-3 to TRBJ1-2; maybe TRBD1 (6 bases). The CDR3 runs to 15 residues. Germline V lookup: CDR1 SGHTA, CDR2 FQGTGA. Trimming took 4 bases from V and 8 from J, leaving 20 bases between them. CDR3 amino acids: CASSSSPGGPGGYTF. Written as DNA, the CDR3 is TGTGCCAGCAGCTCCTCCCCCGGGGGCCCGGGAGGCTACACCTTC.

The CDR3 sequence is CASSSQGAVNEQYF. CDR3 nucleotides: TGTGCCAGCAGTTCACAGGGGGCAGTCAACGAGCAGTACTTC. This chain connects TRBV14 to TRBJ2-7, with 9 nucleotides matching TRBD1. Trimming took 6 bases from V and 5 from J; bases not matched to a gene: 8. The CDR3 has 14 amino acids. CDR1 is SGHDN and CDR2 is FVKESK in the germline V gene. The full variable domain, with the rest looked up from reference TRBV14 and TRBJ2-7, is EAGVTQFPSHSVIEKGQTVTLRCDPISGHDNLYWYRRVMGKEIKFLLHFVKESKQDESGMPNNRFLAERTGGTYSTLKVQPAELEDSGVYFCASSSQGAVNEQYFGPGTRLTVT.

The chain is built from TRBV18 and TRBJ2-1; possible D gene TRBD2, 6 bases. V lost 5 bases to trimming and J lost 9 bases, with 17 bases between them. The CDR3 loop spans 14 amino acids. The germline gives CDR1 KGHSH, CDR2 LQKENI. CDR3 DNA sequence: TGTGCCAGCTCAACGGGGGTAGCGGACCCTGAGCAGTTCTTC. Its translation: CASSTGVADPEQFF.

This clone appeared a single time. This chain uses TRBV2 with TRBJ2-1; D is unresolved. V lost 5 bases and J lost 7, with 21 bases in between. The CDR3 is 16 residues long. In germline, CDR1 is SNHLY, CDR2 FYNNEI. The CDR3 DNA follows: TGTGCCAGCAGTCTCCGGAAGGGTTCAGCGTTGAATGAGCAGTTCTTC. It translates to CASSLRKGSALNEQFF.

This sequence joins TRBV7-8 and TRBJ2-5; D possibly corresponds to TRBD1 (6 bases). Germline V CDR1 and CDR2: SGHVS, FQNEAQ. The CDR3 totals 14 residues. Trimming took off 0 bases at V and 2 bases at J, with 7 bases between the two ends. This CDR3 reads CASSLAQGQETQYF. DNA of the CDR3: TGTGCCAGCAGCTTAGCCCAGGGGCAAGAGACCCAGTACTTC.